The sequence of this TCR beta chain was determined in a study of cytomegalovirus exposure and HLA in healthy donors. CDR1 and CDR2 (germline): WSHSY, SAAADI. The length of the CDR3 is 14 residues. After removal of 6 bases from V and 9 bases from J, the junction contained 7 bases not matched to a gene. PCR amplification relied on 60 Vbeta primers (plus 13 Jbeta primers). Sequenced by immunoSEQ multiplex PCR; TCRdb stores in-frame clones only, minus some. The sample records some 120,000 clones, 60% to 85% being singletons. Study-wide results and limits: The study labeled about 160 TCR beta chains cytomegalovirus-associated.

This clone has only a few counts. Its target is not known. Sequencing was performed on PBMCs. The clonotype was recovered from a woman aged 40 to 50 in good health and CMV-seropositive. J is TRBJ1-5 and V is TRBV10-2; TRBD1 matches 11 bases. CDR3 in amino acids: CASRVGQGVLPQHF. CDR3 nucleotide sequence: TGCGCCAGCAGGGTGGGACAGGGGGTCCTGCCCCAGCATTTT.